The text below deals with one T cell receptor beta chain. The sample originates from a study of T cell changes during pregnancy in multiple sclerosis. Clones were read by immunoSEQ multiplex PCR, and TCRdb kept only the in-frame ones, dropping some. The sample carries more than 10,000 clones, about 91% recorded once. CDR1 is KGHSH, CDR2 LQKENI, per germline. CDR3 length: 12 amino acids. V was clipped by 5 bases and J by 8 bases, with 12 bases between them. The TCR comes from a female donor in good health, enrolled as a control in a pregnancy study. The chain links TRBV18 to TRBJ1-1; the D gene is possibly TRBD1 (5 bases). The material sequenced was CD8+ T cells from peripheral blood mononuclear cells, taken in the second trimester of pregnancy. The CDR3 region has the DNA TGTGCCAGCTCAGGTATCAGGGTGGAAGCTTTCTTT. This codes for CASSGIRVEAFF.